The present TCR beta chain was sequenced within a study of OX40 agonist ivuxolimab in advanced cancers. Describing the broader study: Ivuxolimab, which targeted the costimulatory receptor OX40 (CD134), was an agonistic, fully human IgG2 monoclonal antibody. The monotherapy dose-escalation portion (N ≈ 52 patients) of the phase I ivuxolimab trial is reported in the paper. Patients were allowed to have had prior anti-PD-1, anti-PD-L1 or anti-CTLA-4 therapy, and 30% to 50% of the dose-escalation patients had previously received checkpoint inhibitors. Peripheral TCRbeta sequencing aimed to test whether ivuxolimab altered TCR sequence diversity and caused clonal T-cell expansion. Among the 52 dose-escalation patients, about 19 had hepatocellular carcinoma, about 15 melanoma, 9 renal cell carcinoma and 9 head and neck cancer. Intravenous ivuxolimab was administered to patients every 2 weeks at six dose levels: 0.01, 0.1, 0.3, 1.5, 3 and 10 mg/kg. Partial responses occurred in three dose-escalation patients, of whom one had hepatocellular carcinoma and two had cutaneous melanoma. In the dose-escalation cohort, 65% to 90% of patients were male, and the mean age was approximately 64 years, with a range of 23 to 79. Here is what the overall study found, with its caveats: Low levels of normalized T-cell clonal expansion were also seen in some patients who did not respond. After ivuxolimab, CD8+ T cells had more expanded clones than CD4+ T cells on average. Antigen specificity was not determined for the clonally expanded peripheral T cells. At doses from 0.1 to 3.0 mg/kg, clonal expansion was seen in both CD4+ and CD8+ blood T cells between baseline and week 6. Partial responders in the 0.1-3.0 mg/kg groups had among the lowest normalized peripheral clonal expansion, especially among CD8+ T cells.

For sequencing of the TCRbeta CDR3 region, genomic DNA was extracted from the sorted cells. The immunoSEQ Assay was used to sequence the TCRbeta CDR3 regions. TCRdb obtained this table from immuneACCESS and retained in-frame rearrangements with V and J assigned. These tables miss some clones; where compared with another copy, unresolved V genes account for less than half of the shortfall, and the remainder is unexplained. The sample includes about 53,000 clones, with approximately 91% observed a single time. The ten largest clonotypes hold about 1.5% of the sample. The trial excluded patients who had a history of autoimmune disease or were on systemic immunosuppression. In every dose cohort, peripheral blood was drawn for TCR sequencing at baseline, cycle 4 day 1, and cycle 7 day 1. The samples were drawn from a first-in-human, open-label, multicenter phase I dose-escalation trial of ivuxolimab. Adults with locally advanced or metastatic melanoma, renal cell carcinoma, hepatocellular carcinoma or head and neck squamous cell carcinoma were enrolled in the trial. Before TCR sequencing, CD4+ T cells and CD8+ T cells from peripheral blood were sorted into separate populations.

About this clone itself: It has no known antigen specificity. No per-base quality is available; no much larger clone lies one base away.

The specimen was CD4+ or CD8+ T cells sorted from blood, collected in a trial of the OX40 agonist ivuxolimab. The origin of this receptor is an adult with an advanced solid tumor such as melanoma, head and neck, liver or kidney cancer.

The CDR3 region has the sequence CASTLQGNARYNEQFF. The nucleotide sequence is TGTGCCAGCACCCTTCAGGGCAATGCTAGATACAATGAGCAGTTCTTC. The rearrangement combines TRBV9 with TRBJ2-1; matching of 5 bases hints at TRBD1 as the D gene. From its cysteine to its phenylalanine, the CDR3 spans 16 amino acids. This entry keeps only the CDR3 DNA: 48 bases, framed from base 1. The V end loses 6 bases and the J end loses 4 bases, and a stretch of 20 bases separates them. The germline V gene provides CDR1 SGDLS and CDR2 YYNGEE.